This T cell receptor (beta chain) originates from a study of Ad26.COV2.S vaccination and SARS-CoV-2 variants. Treatment reported: some 19 received Ad26.COV2.S at low or high dose, single or two shots; 5 received placebo; per-sample allocation not given. Material that was analyzed had been drawn on day 63 after the first vaccine or placebo injection. Sequenced by immunoSEQ multiplex PCR; TCRdb stores in-frame clones only, minus some. The data show around 320,000 clones, about 85% seen once. J was trimmed by 0 bases and V by 4 bases; bases with no gene match: 1. There are 15 residues in the CDR3. The V gene's germline CDR1 is SGHNT and CDR2 YYREEE (reference sequence).

This clonotype originated in a person aged 18-65 years who received the Ad26.COV2.S COVID-19 vaccine or a placebo. Source: peripheral blood, taken in a trial of Ad26.COV2.S vaccine versus placebo. The chain has TRBV5-4 and TRBJ2-2, with TRBD1 matching 9 bases. CDR3 in DNA: TGTGCCAGCAGCCGACAGGGGGCGAACACCGGGGAGCTGTTTTTT. It translates to CASSRQGANTGELFF.